This T cell receptor (beta chain) was found in a study of blood T cell repertoires in COVID-19 (dated by TCRdb to 2019 to 2021). Some background on the complete study: Samples from collaborators originated in the United States, Italy and Spain and spanned both the acute and convalescent phases of COVID-19. Where HLA class I and class II types were available, the types were taken from metadata supplied by the sample provider, not from assay-based typing. The samples were drawn from the first 160 participants of the ongoing ImmuneRACE study and from 1,254 subjects provided by 6 global collaborators. The material from the prospective study consisted of cDNA or gDNA derived from T cells, B-cell-depleted T cells, or PBMCs. A freely available public database, intended as a resource for researchers studying the immune response to SARS-CoV-2, is where the repertoires were released. Nearly every sample came with metadata listing a de-identified subject ID, COVID-19 status, age in years and sex. Deeply sampled blood TCRbeta repertoires from subjects exposed to, actively infected with, or recovered from COVID-19 were included in the dataset.

Summary of the overall study and its limitations: Clinical and demographic metadata were provided uncurated, with the amount varying by source and participant.

As concerns this clone: The specificity of this receptor is unknown. No much larger clonotype is one base removed from it; base qualities were not supplied.

Collaborating institutions collected whole blood in K2EDTA tubes following their own protocols. For TCRbeta analysis, collaborator samples were shipped as frozen whole blood, as isolated PBMCs, or as DNA extracted from either sample type. TCRbeta CDR3 regions were amplified from genomic DNA using the immunoSEQ Assay, a bias-controlled multiplex PCR. In the source study's methods: The number of nucleated cells in each sample was estimated by amplification of reference gene primers within the assay. Sequence reads were collapsed and filtered to measure the absolute abundance of every unique TCRbeta CDR3 rearrangement. For each sample, productive Simpson clonality was calculated as the square root of Simpson's diversity index across productive rearrangements. In its TCRdb copy, this immuneACCESS table keeps in-frame sequences only and misses some clones. Where compared with another copy, unresolved V genes explain less than half of these, and the others have no known cause. V and J calls and clone size follow that table, whereas D and trimming were derived from the DNA. This sample has around 60,000 clones in its table, and approximately 91% of those were observed once. Of the sample, about 3.4% falls within the top ten clones.

The clonotype originates from a man aged 50 to 59 with active COVID-19. Sequencing input: peripheral blood.

The nucleotides are TGTGCCGCGGCAGGGACTGGAAACACCATATATTTT. It translates to CAAAGTGNTIYF. Recombination joined TRBV6-5 with TRBJ1-3; TRBD1 could be the D gene, as 5 bases match. Taken from the germline V gene, the CDR1 and CDR2 loops are MNHEY and SVGAGI. The CDR3 goes from the cysteine to the phenylalanine over 12 residues. CDR3 DNA only is kept here, 36 bases in frame from base 1. The trim is 11 bases for V and 2 bases for J, with a gap of 10 bases between the germline ends.